Following are 8 T cell receptor beta chains from one sample sequenced in a study of shared clonotypes between healthy human individuals. Generated by immunoSEQ multiplex PCR, the TCRdb table keeps only in-frame clones and is missing some. The sample lists 2 million to 3 million clones; roughly 93% were seen once. Material: naive CD4+ T cells from PBMCs. The subset here: CD45RA+ positively selected. These receptors were collected from a man aged 18 to 29 in good health. Some clones in this sample may be carry-over from other donors' samples.

This clone appeared a few times. This sequence joins TRBV29-1 and TRBJ1-1; TRBD1 might be the D (6 bases). CDR1 and CDR2 (germline): SQVTM, ANQGSEA. The CDR3 extends over 15 amino acids. With 6 bases removed from V and 3 bases from J, the gap between germline ends came to 20 bases. The CDR3 nucleotides are TGCAGCGTGAAGGGGGATTCGGGGGTTTACACTGAAGCTTTCTTT. This translates into CSVKGDSGVYTEAFF.

This rearrangement joins TRBV7-9 to TRBJ2-3, with TRBD2 matching over 7 bases. The CDR3 consists of 12 residues. With 5 bases clipped from V and 8 bases from J, the junction kept 4 bases outside the gene matches. Germline values: CDR1 SEHNR, CDR2 FQNEAQ (reference sequence). The CDR3 loop reads CASSQQRGTQYF. Here the CDR3 DNA reads TGTGCCAGCAGCCAACAGCGGGGTACGCAGTATTTT.

The chain combines TRBV7-9 with TRBJ2-7; the match to TRBD2 covers 7 bases. The length of the CDR3 is 12 residues. J lost 4 bases, V lost 5 bases, and 2 bases had no gene match. CDR1 is SEHNR, CDR2 FQNEAQ, per germline (reference sequence). CDR3 loop: CASSRGEYEQYF. As DNA, the CDR3 is TGTGCCAGCAGCCGGGGGGAGTACGAGCAGTACTTC.

V and J are TRBV5-4 and TRBJ1-1; no firm D call. The germline CDR1 and CDR2 sequences are SGHNT and YYREEE (reference sequence). The V end was cut by 1 base, the J end by 1 base, with 8 bases between. CDR3 size: 14 residues. The CDR3 nucleotides read TGTGCCAGCAGCTTGCAGGCCCCGAACACTGAAGCTTTCTTT. Amino acids: CASSLQAPNTEAFF.

V usage is TRBV15 and J usage is TRBJ1-5; no reliable D call. This CDR3 region has 14 residues. V shed 0 bases and J shed 0 bases, with 3 bases lying between them. CDR1 is LNHNV and CDR2 is YYDKDF in the germline V gene (reference sequence). The CDR3 reads CATSREGSNQPQHF. DNA for the CDR3: TGTGCCACCAGCAGAGAGGGTAGCAATCAGCCCCAGCATTTT.

The chain carries TRBV29-1 and TRBJ2-7; D not certain. Trimming removed 6 bases at V and 5 bases at J, with 17 bases between. This CDR3 comprises 13 residues. The germline V gene has CDR1 SQVTM and CDR2 ANQGSEA. The CDR3 bases are TGCAGCGTCCGAACGGACCCAACGGACGAGCAGTACTTC. Translation gives CSVRTDPTDEQYF.

The chain employs TRBV30 and TRBJ2-1; 10 nucleotides align to TRBD2. The V segment lost 3 bases and the J segment 5 bases; nucleotides outside the gene matches: 10. Germline lookup yields CDR1 GTSNPN and CDR2 SVGIG (reference sequence). The CDR3 consists of 16 residues. CDR3 DNA: TGTGCCTGGAGGCGAACTAGCGGGGAGGCAAACAATGAGCAGTTCTTC. It specifies CAWRRTSGEANNEQFF.

Turning to this clone: Other DNA variants within this sample encode the same CDR3. This chain uses TRBV9 with TRBJ2-5; 10 nucleotides agree with TRBD2. The CDR3 extends over 16 amino acids. The germline V gene encodes CDR1 SGDLS and CDR2 YYNGEE. The V and J ends lost 0 bases and 3 bases, in that order; junction bases with no gene match: 5. The CDR3 region has the DNA TGTGCCAGCAGCGTAGTGGGGCTAGCGGGAGAAGAGACCCAGTACTTC. Its protein product is CASSVVGLAGEETQYF. Based on the CDR3 plus reference TRBV9 and TRBJ2-5, the full variable domain is DSGVTQTPKHLITATGQRVTLRCSPRSGDLSVYWYQQSLDQGLQFLIQYYNGEERAKGNILERFSAQQFPDLHSELNLSSLELGDSALYFCASSVVGLAGEETQYFGPGTRLLVL.